Included here is one TCR beta chain sequence, with context. The sample comes from a study of tumor-infiltrating lymphocytes in oesophageal squamous cell carcinoma. One entry per CDR3 protein results from TCRdb running MiXCR on the PCR reads. The repertoire has 10,000 to 15,000 distinct CDR3 sequences, roughly 51% of them found once; the top ten carry 36%. The material sequenced was esophageal tumor tissue. The receptor's source is a male donor with esophageal squamous cell carcinoma.

CDR3 bases: TGTGCCAGTAGGGGACCCCTGCTATATTTT. It codes for CASRGPLLYF. The rearrangement joins TRBV19 to TRBJ2-3; D is tentatively TRBD1 or TRBD2 (5 bases each). Germline CDR1 and CDR2: LNHDA and SQIVND (reference sequence). Trimming shortened V by 6 bases and J by 15 bases, and 13 bases separated the two germline ends. The CDR3 length is 10 residues. The whole variable domain, filled in from reference TRBV19 and TRBJ2-3, reads DGGITQSPKYLFRKEGQNVTLSCEQNLNHDAMYWYRQDPGQGLRLIYYSQIVNDFQKGDIAEGYSVSREKKESFPLTVTSAQKNPTAFYLCASRGPLLYFGPGTRLTVL.